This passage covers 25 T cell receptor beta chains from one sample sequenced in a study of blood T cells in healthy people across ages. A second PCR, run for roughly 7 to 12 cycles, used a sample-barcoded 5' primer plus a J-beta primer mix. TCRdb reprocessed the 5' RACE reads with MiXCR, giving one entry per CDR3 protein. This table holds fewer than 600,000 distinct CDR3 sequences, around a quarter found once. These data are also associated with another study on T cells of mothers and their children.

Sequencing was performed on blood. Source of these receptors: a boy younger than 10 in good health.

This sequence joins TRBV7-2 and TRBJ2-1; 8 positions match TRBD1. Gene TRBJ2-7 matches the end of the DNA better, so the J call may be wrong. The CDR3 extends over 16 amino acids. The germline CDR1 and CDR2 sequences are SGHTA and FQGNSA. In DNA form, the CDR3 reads TGTGCCAGCAGCCCCAAGACAGGGGACAAATGGAGGGAGCAGTACTTC. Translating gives CASSPKTGDKWREQYF.

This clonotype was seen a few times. CDR3 protein: CSARGALARDETQYF. The CDR3 region has the DNA TGCAGTGCTAGAGGAGCACTAGCGAGGGACGAGACCCAGTACTTC. The rearrangement joins TRBV20-1 to TRBJ2-5; 7 nucleotides align to TRBD2. With V trimmed by 1 base and J by 5 bases, 10 bases remained unmatched. The CDR3 has 15 residues. Germline loops: CDR1 DFQATT, CDR2 SNEGSKA (reference sequence).

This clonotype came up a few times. The CDR3 loop is CASSENPSGDQYF. The CDR3 DNA follows: TGTGCCAGCAGTGAAAACCCTAGTGGTGACCAGTACTTC. The rearrangement links TRBV2 to TRBJ2-5; D not certain. The germline V and J ends were trimmed by 2 bases and 10 bases, with 14 bases remaining between them. CDR1 is SNHLY and CDR2 is FYNNEI in the germline V gene. The CDR3 is made up of 13 amino acids. Variable domain in full (rest from reference TRBV2 and TRBJ2-5): EPEVTQTPSHQVTQMGQEVILRCVPISNHLYFYWYRQILGQKVEFLVSFYNNEISEKSEIFDDQFSVERPDGSNFTLKIRSTKLEDSAMYFCASSENPSGDQYFGPGTRLLVL.

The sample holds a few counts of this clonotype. The CDR3 DNA is TGTGCCAGCAGTTACTCAACAGGGATGGCTAATGAAAAACTGTTTTTT. Residues: CASSYSTGMANEKLFF. This chain uses TRBV6-5 with TRBJ1-4, with D tentatively TRBD1 (6 bases). Trimming left V 0 bases short and J 3 bases short, with 11 bases between. Germline V gene sequence: CDR1 MNHEY, CDR2 SVGAGI. The CDR3 consists of 16 residues.

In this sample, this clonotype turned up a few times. CDR3 coding DNA: TGTGCCAGCAGTGAAGTGGCTAGCCGAGAGACCCAGTACTTC. Translation gives CASSEVASRETQYF. J is TRBJ2-5 and V is TRBV6-1; weak D call: TRBD2 (5 bases). Germline loops: CDR1 MNHNS, CDR2 SASEGT. This CDR3 region has 14 residues. The ends were cut back, 1 base at V and 4 bases at J, with 10 bases in the middle.

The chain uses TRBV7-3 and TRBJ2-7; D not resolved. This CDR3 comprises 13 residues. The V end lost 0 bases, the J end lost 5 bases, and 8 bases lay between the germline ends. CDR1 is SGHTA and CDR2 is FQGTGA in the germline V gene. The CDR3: CASSLTPKDEQYF. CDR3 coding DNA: TGTGCCAGCAGCTTAACACCGAAGGACGAGCAGTACTTC.

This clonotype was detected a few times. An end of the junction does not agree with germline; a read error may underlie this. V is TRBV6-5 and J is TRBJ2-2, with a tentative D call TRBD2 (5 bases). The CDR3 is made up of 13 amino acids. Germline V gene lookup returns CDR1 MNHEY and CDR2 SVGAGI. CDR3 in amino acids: CASTRLDTGEPFF. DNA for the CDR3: TGTGCCAGCACCCGTCTCGACACCGGGGAGCCGTTTTTT.

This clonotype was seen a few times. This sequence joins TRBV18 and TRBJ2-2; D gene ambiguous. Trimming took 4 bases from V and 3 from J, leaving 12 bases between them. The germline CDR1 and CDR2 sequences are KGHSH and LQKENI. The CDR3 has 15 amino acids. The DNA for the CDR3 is TGTGCCAGCTCACGTACTACTACCCACACCGGGGAGCTGTTTTTT. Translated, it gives CASSRTTTHTGELFF.

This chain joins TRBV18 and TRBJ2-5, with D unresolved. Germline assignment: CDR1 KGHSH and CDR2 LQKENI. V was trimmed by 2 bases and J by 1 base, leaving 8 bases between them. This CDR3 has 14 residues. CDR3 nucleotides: TGTGCCAGCTCACCAGCCCGCGGCCAAGAGACCCAGTACTTC. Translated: CASSPARGQETQYF. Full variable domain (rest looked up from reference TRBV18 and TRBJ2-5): NAGVMQNPRHLVRRRGQEARLRCSPMKGHSHVYWYRQLPEEGLKFMVYLQKENIIDESGMPKERFSAEFPKEGPSILRIQQVVRGDSAAYFCASSPARGQETQYFGPGTRLLVL.

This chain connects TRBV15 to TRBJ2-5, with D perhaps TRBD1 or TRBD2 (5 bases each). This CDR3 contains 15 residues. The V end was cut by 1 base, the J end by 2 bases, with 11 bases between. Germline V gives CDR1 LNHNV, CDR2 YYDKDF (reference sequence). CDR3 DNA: TGTGCCACCAGCAGAGGAGGGGTCGGACAAGAGACCCAGTACTTC. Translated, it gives CATSRGGVGQETQYF.

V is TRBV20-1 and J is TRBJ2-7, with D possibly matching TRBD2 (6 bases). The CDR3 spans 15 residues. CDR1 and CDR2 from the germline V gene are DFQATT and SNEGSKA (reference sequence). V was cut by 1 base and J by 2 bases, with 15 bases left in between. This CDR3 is CSARVVGGTTYEQYF. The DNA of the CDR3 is TGCAGTGCTAGAGTTGTGGGAGGAACGACCTACGAGCAGTACTTC.

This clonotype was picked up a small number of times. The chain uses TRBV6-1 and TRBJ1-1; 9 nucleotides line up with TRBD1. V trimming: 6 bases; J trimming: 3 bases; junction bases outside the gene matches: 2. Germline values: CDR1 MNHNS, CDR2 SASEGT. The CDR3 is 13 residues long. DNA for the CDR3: TGTGCCAGCAGCGACAGGGGGGACACTGAAGCTTTCTTT. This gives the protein CASSDRGDTEAFF.

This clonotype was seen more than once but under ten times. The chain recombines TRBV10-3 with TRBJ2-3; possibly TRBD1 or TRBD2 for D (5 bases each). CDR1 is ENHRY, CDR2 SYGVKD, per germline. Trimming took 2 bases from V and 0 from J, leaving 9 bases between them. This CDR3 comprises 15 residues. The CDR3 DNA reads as TGTGCCATCAGTGAGCAGGGCGGGAGCACAGATACGCAGTATTTT. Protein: CAISEQGGSTDTQYF.

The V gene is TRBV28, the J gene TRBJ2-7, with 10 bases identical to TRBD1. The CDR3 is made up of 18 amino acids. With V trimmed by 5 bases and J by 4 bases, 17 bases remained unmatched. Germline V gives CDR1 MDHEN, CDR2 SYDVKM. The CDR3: CASSLINLRDRGKYEQYF. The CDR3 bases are TGTGCCAGCAGTCTTATCAACCTAAGGGACAGGGGAAAATACGAGCAGTACTTC.

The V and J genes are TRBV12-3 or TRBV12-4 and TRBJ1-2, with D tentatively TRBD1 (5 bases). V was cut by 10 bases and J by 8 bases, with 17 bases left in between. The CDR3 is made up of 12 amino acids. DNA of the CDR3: TGTGCCACGGACTCAGGGCATCAAGGCTACACCTTC. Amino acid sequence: CATDSGHQGYTF.

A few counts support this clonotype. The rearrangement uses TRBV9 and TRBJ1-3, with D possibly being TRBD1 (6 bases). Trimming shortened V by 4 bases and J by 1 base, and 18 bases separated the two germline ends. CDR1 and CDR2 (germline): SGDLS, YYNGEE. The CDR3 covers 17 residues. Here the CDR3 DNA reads TGTGCCAGCAGCCCGACGACAGGCTCCCCTTCTGGAAACACCATATATTTT. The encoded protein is CASSPTTGSPSGNTIYF. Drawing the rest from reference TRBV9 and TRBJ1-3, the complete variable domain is DSGVTQTPKHLITATGQRVTLRCSPRSGDLSVYWYQQSLDQGLQFLIQYYNGEERAKGNILERFSAQQFPDLHSELNLSSLELGDSALYFCASSPTTGSPSGNTIYFGEGSWLTVV.

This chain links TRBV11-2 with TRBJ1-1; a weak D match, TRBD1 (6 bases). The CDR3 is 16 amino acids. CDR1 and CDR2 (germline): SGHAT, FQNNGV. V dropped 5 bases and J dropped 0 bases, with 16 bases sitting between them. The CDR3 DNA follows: TGTGCCAGCAGCCGTGAGGGGGGATACATGAACACTGAAGCTTTCTTT. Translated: CASSREGGYMNTEAFF.

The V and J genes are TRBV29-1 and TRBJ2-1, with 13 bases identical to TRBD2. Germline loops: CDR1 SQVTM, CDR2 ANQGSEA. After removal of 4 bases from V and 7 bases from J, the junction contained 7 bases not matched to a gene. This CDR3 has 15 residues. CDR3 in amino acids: CSVGTSGRATNEQFF. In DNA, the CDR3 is TGCAGCGTTGGAACTAGCGGGAGGGCCACAAATGAGCAGTTCTTC.

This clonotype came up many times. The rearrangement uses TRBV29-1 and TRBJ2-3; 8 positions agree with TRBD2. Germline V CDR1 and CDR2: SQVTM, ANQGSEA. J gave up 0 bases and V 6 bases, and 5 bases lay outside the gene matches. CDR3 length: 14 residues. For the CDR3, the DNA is TGCAGCGTAGAAACTAGCGGAAGCACAGATACGCAGTATTTT. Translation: CSVETSGSTDTQYF.

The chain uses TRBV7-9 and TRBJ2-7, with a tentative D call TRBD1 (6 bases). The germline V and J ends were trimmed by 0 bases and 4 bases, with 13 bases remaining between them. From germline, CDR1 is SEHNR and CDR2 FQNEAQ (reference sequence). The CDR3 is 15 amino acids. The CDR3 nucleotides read TGTGCCAGCAGCTTAGCCGGGACACAAATTTACGAGCAGTACTTC. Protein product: CASSLAGTQIYEQYF.

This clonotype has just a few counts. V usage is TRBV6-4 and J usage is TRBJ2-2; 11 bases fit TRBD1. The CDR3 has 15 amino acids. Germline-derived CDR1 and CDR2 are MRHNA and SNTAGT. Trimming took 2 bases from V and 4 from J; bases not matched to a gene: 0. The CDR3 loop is CASSDGTGGTGELFF. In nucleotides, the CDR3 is TGTGCCAGCAGTGACGGGACAGGGGGCACCGGGGAGCTGTTTTTT.

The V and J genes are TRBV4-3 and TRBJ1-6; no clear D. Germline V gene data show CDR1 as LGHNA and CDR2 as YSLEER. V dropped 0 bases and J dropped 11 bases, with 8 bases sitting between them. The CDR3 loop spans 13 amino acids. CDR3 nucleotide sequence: TGCGCCAGCAGCCAAGATCTAATCCCACCCCTCCACTTT. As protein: CASSQDLIPPLHF.

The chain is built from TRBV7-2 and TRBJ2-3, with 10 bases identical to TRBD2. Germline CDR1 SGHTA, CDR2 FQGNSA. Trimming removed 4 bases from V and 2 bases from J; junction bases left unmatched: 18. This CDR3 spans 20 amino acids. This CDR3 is CASSSTTAASGRVDTDTQYF. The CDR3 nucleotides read TGTGCCAGCAGCTCCACCACCGCGGCTAGCGGGAGAGTCGACACAGATACGCAGTATTTT.

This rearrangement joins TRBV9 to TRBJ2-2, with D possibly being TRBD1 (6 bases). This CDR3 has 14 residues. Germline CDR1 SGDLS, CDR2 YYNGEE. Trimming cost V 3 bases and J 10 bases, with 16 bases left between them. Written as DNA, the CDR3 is TGTGCCAGCAGCGCAACAGGGTTTCCGGAGGAGCTGTTTTTT. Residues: CASSATGFPEELFF.

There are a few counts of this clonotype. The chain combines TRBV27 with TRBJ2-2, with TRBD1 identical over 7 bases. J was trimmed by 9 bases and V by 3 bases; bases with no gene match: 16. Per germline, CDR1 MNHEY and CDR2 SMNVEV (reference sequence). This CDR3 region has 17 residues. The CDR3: CASSFLLATGLSRELFF. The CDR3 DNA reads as TGTGCCAGCAGTTTCCTACTGGCGACAGGGCTCTCGAGGGAGCTGTTTTTT.